This T cell receptor (beta chain) was recovered during a study of beta chain features in type 1 diabetes. Study-wide results and caveats: Type 1 diabetes patients had TCRB CDR3s that were shorter (moderately but significantly so) in all four CD4+ subsets.

The CDR3 covers 16 residues. Germline CDR1 and CDR2: SGDLS and YYNGEE. The V and J ends lost 2 bases and 4 bases respectively, with 17 bases between them. The investigators reverse transcribed all of the isolated RNA, so they sequenced expressed TCRB transcripts. Mean read depth for naive, central memory and regulatory T cell samples was a few million reads. The method was immunoSEQ multiplex PCR; TCRdb's version includes in-frame clones alone and lacks a portion of them. The table lists roughly 400,000 clones, 9.6% of them singletons, with 0.45% to 0.65% in the top ten. One heparinised draw of blood, averaging around 100 mL, came from each donor. Comments on this clone: Antigen: not known.

Sequences were obtained from central memory CD4+ T cells from blood. The rearrangement links TRBV9 to TRBJ2-3, with D possibly TRBD2 on 6 matching bases. The sequence was collected from a man aged 25-40 years with type 1 diabetes. CDR3 loop: CASSVYTSRFPDTQYF. The DNA of the CDR3 is TGTGCCAGCAGCGTTTATACTAGCCGTTTCCCAGATACGCAGTATTTT.